These T cell receptor beta chains were read from a single sample in a study of T cell repertoires in cytomegalovirus infection. TCRdb re-called the reads with MiXCR, one entry per CDR3 protein. The table records some 200,000 distinct CDR3 sequences, approximately 9.6% of them present only once. The sequenced sample consisted of PBMCs. These receptor sequences come from a human donor in good health (CMV status not recorded). Some clones in this sample may be carry-over from other donors' samples. The CDR3 runs from the conserved cysteine through the conserved F or W. D genes are given only for firm matches. The size entry is marked missing in some rows and otherwise reads once, few, many or a size class.

j_call	d_call	clone_size	v_call	cdr3_length	cdr3_aa
TRBJ1-1	.	many	TRBV7-9	14	CASSFPAGGTEAFF
TRBJ2-5	TRBD1	few	TRBV5-4	15	CASSWGTGEQETQYF
TRBJ1-1	.	many	TRBV7-9	15	CASSITDRHHTEAFF
TRBJ2-1	.	many	TRBV28	13	CASIGRSFNEQFF
TRBJ1-3	.	many	TRBV28	17	CASSLPLTGHSGNTIYF
TRBJ2-3	.	few	TRBV7-6	12	CASSLETDTHYF
TRBJ2-4	TRBD2	many	TRBV7-2	15	CASSLMSGGGNIQYF
TRBJ1-2	.	few	TRBV7-9	11	CASSYGEGYTF
TRBJ1-3	.	.	TRBV12-3/TRBV12-4	13	CASQGRVGNTIYF
TRBJ2-5	.	many	TRBV12-3/TRBV12-4	12	CASSLEQETQYF
TRBJ2-1	TRBD2	many	TRBV7-2	16	CASSALAGGRWNEQFF
TRBJ1-5	.	many	TRBV7-8	14	CASSLSTGYQPQHF
TRBJ1-3	.	many	TRBV18	12	CASSPPGNTIYF
TRBJ2-1	.	many	TRBV28	13	CASSQQRPNEQFF
TRBJ2-1	TRBD2	many	TRBV7-2	17	CASSLDGTSGRAGEQFF
TRBJ2-7	.	many	TRBV7-2	13	CASSSAPSYEQYF
TRBJ2-6	.	many	TRBV25-1	14	CASSTHSGANVLTF
TRBJ1-2	TRBD1	once	TRBV20-1	14	CSARSWDRVYVYTF
TRBJ2-1	.	few	TRBV27	13	CASSPRSLNEQFF
TRBJ2-2	.	few	TRBV11-2	13	CASSLEITGELFF
TRBJ2-5	.	many	TRBV7-2	16	CASSLVGGGGGETQYF
TRBJ1-3	.	many	TRBV7-6	14	CASSSRNSGNTIYF
TRBJ1-4	.	few	TRBV7-6	15	CASSSGTTTNEKLFF
TRBJ2-1	.	few	TRBV6-2/TRBV6-3	14	CASKYRVRYNEQFF